This entry lists 17 T cell receptor beta chains sequenced from one sample in a study of T cell repertoires in cytomegalovirus infection. No antigen has been assigned to these receptors. TCRdb redid the calling of the reads with MiXCR, one entry per CDR3 protein. The sample records about 340,000 distinct CDR3 sequences, 25% to 30% being singletons. Sequenced here: cultured PBMCs, sampled from culture after CMV antigen stimulation. The receptors originated from a human donor in good health (CMV status not recorded). Some clones in this sample may be carry-over from other donors' samples.

J is TRBJ2-1 and V is TRBV10-3, with TRBD1 matching over 8 bases. With V trimmed by 6 bases and J by 1 base, 2 bases remained unmatched. The CDR3 has 14 amino acids. The germline gives CDR1 ENHRY, CDR2 SYGVKD. CDR3 sequence: CAIRGQESYNEQFF. The DNA of the CDR3 is TGTGCCATCAGGGGACAGGAATCCTACAATGAGCAGTTCTTC.

The rearrangement joins TRBV5-1 to TRBJ1-2; maybe TRBD1 (6 bases). Germline V lookup: CDR1 SGHRS, CDR2 YFSETQ. This CDR3 contains 14 residues. The V end lost 4 bases, the J end lost 4 bases, and 14 bases lay between the germline ends. CDR3 region: CASSGPGHSYGYTF. The CDR3 DNA follows: TGCGCCAGCAGCGGACCGGGACATAGCTATGGCTACACCTTC.

Only a few counts were recorded for this clonotype. The chain links TRBV28 to TRBJ2-7; possibly TRBD2 for D (5 bases). V lost 7 bases and J 0 bases, leaving 13 bases between the germline ends. The germline V gene has CDR1 MDHEN and CDR2 SYDVKM. The CDR3 runs to 14 residues. The CDR3 nucleotides read TGTGCCAGCATGCAAGCGGCCGGCTCCTACGAGCAGTACTTC. Translating gives CASMQAAGSYEQYF.

The chain links TRBV27 to TRBJ2-5, with D tentatively TRBD2 (6 bases). Germline values: CDR1 MNHEY, CDR2 SMNVEV (reference sequence). Trimming left V 0 bases short and J 7 bases short, with 6 bases between. The CDR3 spans 12 residues. DNA for the CDR3: TGTGCCAGCAGTTTATCGGAGGGGACCCAGTACTTC. It is translated as CASSLSEGTQYF.

The chain carries TRBV10-3 and TRBJ2-1; D may correspond to TRBD1 or TRBD2 (6 bases each). CDR1 and CDR2 from the germline V gene are ENHRY and SYGVKD. This CDR3 has 14 residues. Trimming left V 6 bases short and J 7 bases short, with 16 bases between. CDR3 in amino acids: CAIRGAGTPNEQFF. CDR3 DNA sequence: TGTGCCATCAGGGGGGCCGGGACTCCGAATGAGCAGTTCTTC.

The genes are TRBV5-1 and TRBJ2-3, with 7 bases aligning to TRBD1. This CDR3 region has 16 residues. V lost 0 bases to trimming and J lost 2 bases; unmatched junction nucleotides: 6. In germline, CDR1 is SGHRS, CDR2 YFSETQ. CDR3 DNA sequence: TGCGCCAGCAGCTTGGGGGGAACAGGGGACACAGATACGCAGTATTTT. Translated: CASSLGGTGDTDTQYF.

This clonotype came up a few times. The chain couples TRBV12-5 to TRBJ1-5; D may be TRBD1 (5 bases). Germline CDR1 is LGHNT and CDR2 is FRNRAP. V lost 5 bases and J lost 7, with 9 bases in between. This CDR3 contains 12 residues. CDR3 sequence (DNA): TGTGCTAGTGGTCACCGGACACAGCCCCAGCATTTT. This encodes CASGHRTQPQHF.

Points on this clonotype: One junction end disagrees with the germline gene, perhaps due to a read error. The chain employs TRBV7-9 and TRBJ1-4; no clear D gene. Germline CDR1 SEHNR, CDR2 FQNEAQ (reference sequence). CDR3 length equals 15 residues. The CDR3 loop is CASSASRASNEKLVF. DNA for the CDR3: TGTGCCAGCAGCGCGAGCCGGGCCTCTAATGAAAAACTGGTTTTT.

The genes are TRBV10-2 and TRBJ2-6, with D perhaps being TRBD1 or TRBD2 (5 bases each). CDR1 is WSHSY and CDR2 is SAAADI in the germline V gene. The CDR3 covers 14 residues. Between the trimmed V and J ends, which lost 7 bases and 4 bases, there was a span of 11 bases. The CDR3 reads CASKSGSGANVLTF. CDR3 DNA: TGCGCCAGCAAATCAGGGAGCGGGGCCAACGTCCTGACTTTC.

This clonotype was found once. V is TRBV6-1 and J is TRBJ2-7, with D hard to call. The CDR3 consists of 12 residues. CDR1 is MNHNS, CDR2 SASEGT, per germline. Between the trimmed V and J ends, which lost 6 bases and 7 bases, there was a span of 13 bases. This chain's CDR3 is CASRPQTWEQYF. DNA of the CDR3: TGTGCCAGCAGGCCCCAGACCTGGGAGCAGTACTTC.

V and J are TRBV11-2 and TRBJ2-4; D remains ambiguous. This CDR3 has 16 amino acids. The germline CDR1 and CDR2 sequences are SGHAT and FQNNGV. The germline V and J ends were trimmed by 2 bases and 0 bases, with 11 bases remaining between them. The CDR3 reads CASSLNHLIAKNIQYF. For the CDR3, the DNA is TGTGCCAGCAGCTTAAATCACCTTATAGCCAAAAACATTCAGTACTTC.

In this sample, this clonotype turned up a few times. The V gene is TRBV4-1, the J gene TRBJ2-7, with a tentative D call TRBD1 (6 bases). Trimming removed 3 bases at V and 0 bases at J, with 15 bases between. CDR1 MGHRA and CDR2 YSYEKL come from the germline V gene. This CDR3 is built from 16 residues. In DNA form, the CDR3 reads TGCGCCAGCAGCCAGAATCCGGGACACCTCTCCTACGAGCAGTACTTC. Translation gives CASSQNPGHLSYEQYF.

This clonotype has just one count. The chain uses TRBV19 and TRBJ2-7; D uncertain. V was cut by 3 bases and J by 3 bases, with 6 bases left in between. Looked up from germline, CDR1 is LNHDA and CDR2 is SQIVND (reference sequence). The CDR3 totals 12 residues. Written as DNA, the CDR3 is TGTGCCAGTAGTATTCCGGGCTACGAGCAGTACTTC. As protein: CASSIPGYEQYF.

This chain links TRBV14 with TRBJ2-7, with a tentative D call TRBD1 (5 bases). CDR1 is SGHDN, CDR2 FVKESK, per germline. V lost 0 bases and J lost 0, with 12 bases in between. This CDR3 comprises 16 residues. The DNA of the CDR3 is TGTGCCAGCAGCCAAGATCGGGCAGGGCGCTCCTACGAGCAGTACTTC. Its protein product is CASSQDRAGRSYEQYF.

The chain recombines TRBV27 with TRBJ2-5, with TRBD2 matching over 7 bases. The length of the CDR3 is 14 residues. V gave up 5 bases and J gave up 6 bases; unmatched junction bases: 9. CDR1 and CDR2 (germline): MNHEY, SMNVEV (reference sequence). The CDR3 reads CASSPGLVGKTQYF. The DNA of the CDR3 is TGTGCCAGCAGTCCAGGACTAGTTGGGAAGACCCAGTACTTC.

The CDR3 DNA reads TGTGCCAGCAGCTCCCGGGGGGCTTTCTTT. Amino acid sequence: CASSSRGAFF. The chain couples TRBV7-2 to TRBJ1-1; D might be TRBD1 (5 bases). The CDR3 spans 10 residues. Trimming cost V 4 bases and J 11 bases, with 8 bases left between them. Germline V lookup: CDR1 SGHTA, CDR2 FQGNSA.

The chain links TRBV6-1 to TRBJ1-5, with a tentative D call TRBD1 (6 bases). The V gene's germline CDR1 is MNHNS and CDR2 SASEGT. The CDR3 runs 14 residues. Deletions cut 7 bases from V and 3 bases from J, with 13 bases between. The CDR3 loop is CASNGAGDNQPQHF. The CDR3 coding sequence is TGTGCCAGCAATGGGGCAGGGGACAATCAGCCCCAGCATTTT.